This TCR beta chain was observed in a study of human T cells and chemical hapten exposure (TCRdb year 2021). Context from the whole study: For sensitization, 2% DPC in acetone was applied to a roughly 2 cm by roughly 2 cm area of upper inner arm skin. Patient blood was sampled pre-sensitization (week 0) and at 2, 6 and about 24 weeks after DPC sensitization. Libraries were combined into a pool for sequencing, and differences in TCR yield between samples came mainly from small differences in library volumes within the pool. Alopecia areata with under or over 50% scalp involvement, alopecia totalis and alopecia universalis were represented in the patient cohort, which was mostly female. Under 30 alopecia patients gave blood for TCR sequencing at one to four time points (pre-sensitization, 2, 6 and 24 weeks). This study followed changes in the peripheral blood TCR repertoire in vivo during primary and secondary sensitization of alopecia patients to the hapten diphenylcyclopropenone (DPC). Patch tests used Finn chambers with 0.01% DPC on the upper back, scored after 6 days by International Contact Dermatitis Research Group standards. Weekly therapeutic DPC doses were additionally applied to the scalp of patients throughout the approximately 25-week study period.

Libraries were prepared through RACE. For sequencing, a NextSeq 500 was employed. During library preparation, unique molecular identifiers were attached to individual cDNA molecules so that TCRs could be counted in a quantitative, reproducible way. Both TCR alpha and TCR beta chains were sequenced from each blood RNA sample. The study's processing was this. The median number of TCRs per sample was around 100,000, ranging from 23,224 to 690,600. The Decombinator software suite was used to annotate V, J and CDR3 in the TCR reads. For PS versus PT1 abundance plots, all samples were subsampled to the same number of TCRs (28,000). TCRs were defined as expanded if absent before sensitization and observed at least eight times at the 2-week time point. The public reads were reanalyzed by TCRdb: fastp trimming at Q25, MiXCR alignment, in-frame beta chains only. Each record represents a unique CDR3 protein, reported with the most common genes and DNA among its rows. TCRdb's processing, not the authors' own work, is the source of the V and J calls. The sample records roughly 86,000 distinct CDR3 sequences, 10% of which are singletons. The ten largest clonotypes hold approximately 2.2% of the sample.

Overall study results and their limits: Patch test score was positively correlated with the number of PT1 expanded TCRs, with significance at thresholds 8, 16 and 32 but not at 4. The number of TCRs above 1 in 1000 frequency did not change with DPC sensitization; there was no evidence of global repertoire structure alterations. Compared with pre-sensitization or healthy control sets, expanded TCRs formed significantly more large CDR3 similarity clusters, which is consistent with antigen-driven responses. Alopecia, a presumed autoimmune disease, was present in all patients, so the immune response of the patients might differ from that of healthy individuals. After repeated subsampling, the strength of the expansion versus patch-test correlation and the threshold at which it became significant changed.

This sample's time point label indicates: patch test 1, 2 weeks after DPC sensitization. Interpreted using the paper, the treatment or condition label stands for: therapeutic diphenylcyclopropenone sensitization with weekly scalp DPC. Blood at each patch-test visit was drawn before the patch test was applied. Patients were considered eligible if aged 18 to 70, diagnosed with alopecia and deemed suitable for DPC therapy, and patients were excluded if pregnant. Total RNA was extracted from unfractionated whole blood collected in Tempus Blood RNA tubes. The CDR3 runs 13 residues from the cysteine to the phenylalanine. Only CDR3 DNA is held: 39 bases, read in frame from base 1. For this chain, trimming is 7 bases at the V end and 5 bases at the J end, and the number of junction bases without a gene match is 6. CDR1 and CDR2, per the germline V gene, are SQVTM and ANQGSEA. As to this clonotype: Its antigen is currently not known. Nothing much larger sits one base from this clone, and base qualities are not available.

The clonotype was recovered from a man aged 40-50 years with alopecia areata. Some clones in this sample may be carry-over from other donors' samples. Rearrangement joined TRBV29-1 to TRBJ2-3, with 10 central nucleotides matching TRBD2. The sequenced sample was whole blood, obtained in connection with sensitization to the hapten diphenylcyclopropenone (DPC). The CDR3 corresponds to CSGRAGGEDTQYF. The DNA sequence reads TGCAGCGGCCGAGCGGGAGGGGAAGATACGCAGTATTTT.